The 25 T cell receptor beta chains below come from one sample, sequenced in a study of identical twins. TCRdb re-called the 5' RACE reads through MiXCR, storing one row per CDR3 protein. Found here are roughly 490,000 distinct CDR3 sequences, 14% of them singletons; the top ten hold 0.8% to 1%. The data also belong to a second study, concerning yellow fever vaccine responses in identical twins.

Material for sequencing was CD4+ T cells sorted from blood. These receptors all come from a young woman in good health.

The chain employs TRBV6-1 and TRBJ2-2; the match to TRBD1 covers 9 bases. This CDR3 has 17 amino acids. V lost 6 bases and J lost 6; bases outside the gene matches: 14. Germline lookup yields CDR1 MNHNS and CDR2 SASEGT. Here the CDR3 reads CASREPRGQGGAGELFF. CDR3 sequence (DNA): TGTGCCAGCAGAGAACCCCGGGGACAGGGTGGTGCCGGGGAGCTGTTTTTT.

V and J are TRBV5-1 and TRBJ2-3; D gene uncertain. In germline, CDR1 is SGHRS, CDR2 YFSETQ. This CDR3 is built from 15 residues. Trimming shortened V by 0 bases and J by 6 bases, and 14 bases separated the two germline ends. This CDR3 is CASSLAAARVDTQYF. DNA of the CDR3: TGCGCCAGCAGCTTGGCCGCGGCTAGAGTGGATACGCAGTATTTT.

In its sample, this clonotype was seen a few times. The chain recombines TRBV7-8 with TRBJ2-3; D possibly corresponds to TRBD2 (7 bases). Germline CDR1 and CDR2: SGHVS and FQNEAQ. The CDR3 length is 18 residues. Trimming cost V 7 bases and J 0 bases, with 23 bases left between them. Here the CDR3 DNA reads TGTGCCAGCAACCCCTCATTCAGCCGGGGGGCGAGCACAGATACGCAGTATTTT. Residues: CASNPSFSRGASTDTQYF.

This clonotype has just a few counts. Just one base apart from a much larger clone, this may be a read error. The J gene is TRBJ2-7, the V gene TRBV7-2, with TRBD2 matching 8 bases. The CDR3 is 16 residues long. Germline lookup yields CDR1 SGHTA and CDR2 FQGNSA. The CDR3 sequence: CVSSLSISGNSYEQYF. In DNA form, the CDR3 reads TGTGTCAGCAGCTTAAGTATTAGCGGGAATTCCTACGAGCAGTACTTC.

This clonotype showed up just a few times. This chain joins TRBV4-1 and TRBJ2-1; maybe TRBD1 (5 bases). CDR3 length: 13 amino acids. The germline V gene encodes CDR1 MGHRA and CDR2 YSYEKL. Trimming shortened V by 3 bases and J by 7 bases, and 10 bases separated the two germline ends. The DNA for the CDR3 is TGCGCCAGCAGCCACCTAAAGGGGAATGAGCAGTTCTTC. Translating gives CASSHLKGNEQFF.

This chain links TRBV11-2 with TRBJ2-1; the match to TRBD2 covers 7 bases. The CDR3 consists of 14 residues. Germline CDR1 and CDR2: SGHAT and FQNNGV. V shed 6 bases and J 7 bases; nucleotides not matched to a gene: 9. The DNA for the CDR3 is TGTGCCAGCAGGCTGAGGCTAGCGGCGAATGAGCAGTTCTTC. Its protein is CASRLRLAANEQFF.

J is TRBJ2-7 and V is TRBV6-5; 10 nucleotides agree with TRBD1. This CDR3 is 14 amino acids long. V gave up 1 base and J gave up 12 bases; unmatched junction bases: 9. Germline V gene lookup returns CDR1 MNHEY and CDR2 SVGAGI. This CDR3 reads CASSYLGTGEAWYF. The CDR3 DNA reads TGTGCCAGCAGTTACTTGGGGACAGGGGAAGCTTGGTACTTC.

This clonotype was observed a few times. V is TRBV4-2 and J is TRBJ2-1; 8 bases map to TRBD2. V lost 0 bases to trimming and J lost 6 bases; unmatched junction nucleotides: 10. The CDR3 is 17 amino acids. The germline V gene encodes CDR1 LGHNA and CDR2 YNFKEQ. The chain's CDR3 is CASSQDSPGLGGNEQFF. The CDR3, as DNA: TGTGCCAGCAGCCAAGATTCGCCGGGACTAGGGGGCAATGAGCAGTTCTTC.

This clonotype was seen a few times. The CDR3 protein is CATSVSGDNSPLHF. DNA of the CDR3: TGTGCCACCAGTGTTTCGGGTGATAATTCACCCCTCCACTTT. V usage is TRBV24-1 and J usage is TRBJ1-6, with D unresolved. The ends were cut back, 5 bases at V and 5 bases at J, with 9 bases in the middle. The CDR3 totals 14 residues. CDR1 KGHDR and CDR2 SFDVKD come from the germline V gene.

The V gene is TRBV19, the J gene TRBJ2-1; D is possibly TRBD2 (6 bases). Germline V gene lookup returns CDR1 LNHDA and CDR2 SQIVND (reference sequence). V lost 5 bases, J lost 9 bases, and 14 bases lay in between. The CDR3 consists of 13 residues. The DNA for the CDR3 is TGTGCCAGTAGTGTCGGAGGGCCGGGTGAGCAGTTCTTC. Translated, it gives CASSVGGPGEQFF.

In its sample, this clonotype was seen a few times. This chain connects TRBV10-1 to TRBJ2-3; 7 nucleotides agree with TRBD2. J lost 0 bases, V lost 3 bases, and 9 bases had no gene match. In germline, CDR1 is WNHNN, CDR2 SYGVQD (reference sequence). This CDR3 is built from 17 residues. CDR3 sequence: CASSESGPGGSTDTQYF. The CDR3 DNA sequence: TGCGCCAGCAGTGAATCGGGGCCGGGAGGCAGCACAGATACGCAGTATTTT.

A note on this clonotype: A junction boundary mismatches the germline segment, possibly from a read error. The CDR3 nucleotides are TGTGCCAGCAGCCAAGATTGGGACAGCGATCGGCACTTC. It yields the protein CASSQDWDSDRHF. The rearrangement joins TRBV3-1 to TRBJ2-7, with 7 bases fitting TRBD1. Germline V gene lookup returns CDR1 LGHDT and CDR2 YNNKEL (reference sequence). This CDR3 contains 13 residues.

This clonotype occurred a few times. The rearrangement joins TRBV12-3 or TRBV12-4 to TRBJ2-1, with 10 bases fitting TRBD1. With 5 bases clipped from V and 6 bases from J, the junction kept 13 bases outside the gene matches. The CDR3 length is 17 residues. The CDR3 here is CASSKSRDRGGINEQFF. The CDR3 region has the DNA TGTGCCAGCAGTAAAAGCCGGGACAGGGGTGGTATCAATGAGCAGTTCTTC.

This clonotype was seen only a few times. The chain combines TRBV2 with TRBJ2-6, with D perhaps TRBD1 (6 bases). The CDR3 loop spans 17 amino acids. V was cut by 6 bases and J by 4 bases, with 19 bases left in between. Germline assignment: CDR1 SNHLY and CDR2 FYNNEI. CDR3 bases: TGTGCCAGCAGACCAACAGGGCGCCTGGCCGGGGCCAACGTCCTGACTTTC. It is translated as CASRPTGRLAGANVLTF.

In its sample, this clonotype was seen many times. This chain joins TRBV4-1 and TRBJ2-7; 8 bases are a match to TRBD2. This CDR3 has 16 residues. Unmatched junction bases numbered 10, after V lost 1 base and J lost 5 bases. Per the germline V gene, CDR1 is MGHRA and CDR2 is YSYEKL. The CDR3 region is CASSQGPTSDGHEQYF. For the CDR3, the DNA is TGCGCCAGCAGCCAAGGTCCGACTAGCGACGGTCACGAGCAGTACTTC.

V gene TRBV3-1 combines with J gene TRBJ2-7; no firm D call. Germline CDR1 and CDR2: LGHDT and YNNKEL (reference sequence). This CDR3 comprises 16 residues. The V end was cut by 3 bases, the J end by 3 bases, with 18 bases between. This chain's CDR3 is CASSHGSPLSFYEQYF. The DNA of the CDR3 is TGTGCCAGCAGCCACGGTTCACCACTCTCCTTCTACGAGCAGTACTTC.

The rearrangement joins TRBV10-3 to TRBJ1-1, with 9 bases that match TRBD1. Germline loops: CDR1 ENHRY, CDR2 SYGVKD. The CDR3 spans 15 residues. V lost 4 bases and J lost 7; bases outside the gene matches: 10. This CDR3 reads CAISAPTTGGGEAFF. CDR3 nucleotides: TGTGCCATCAGTGCACCGACTACAGGGGGCGGTGAAGCTTTCTTT.

This clonotype was counted a few times. The chain combines TRBV7-9 with TRBJ2-3; a possible D gene is TRBD1 (8 bases). The CDR3 runs to 16 residues. Germline CDR1 is SEHNR and CDR2 is FQNEAQ (reference sequence). V was shortened by 6 bases and J by 3 bases, with 19 bases between the two germline ends. The CDR3: CASRPRTGRVTDTQYF. For the CDR3, the DNA is TGTGCCAGCAGACCTCGGACAGGGAGGGTAACAGATACGCAGTATTTT.

The chain links TRBV7-8 to TRBJ1-5, with D unresolved. The V gene's germline CDR1 is SGHVS and CDR2 FQNEAQ. The ends were cut back, 5 bases at V and 4 bases at J, with 15 bases in the middle. The CDR3 totals 15 residues. Here the CDR3 DNA reads TGTGCCAGCAGCCCAGACGGACTGGCGAATCAGCCCCAGCATTTT. The encoded protein is CASSPDGLANQPQHF.

This clonotype was seen at least ten times. The gene calls are TRBV5-1 and TRBJ2-3, with 7 positions matching TRBD1. This CDR3 is built from 13 residues. V trimming: 4 bases; J trimming: 6 bases; junction bases outside the gene matches: 5. The germline V gene has CDR1 SGHRS and CDR2 YFSETQ. This chain's CDR3 is CASSAQGIDTQYF. CDR3 bases: TGCGCCAGCAGCGCACAGGGGATCGATACGCAGTATTTT.

This sequence joins TRBV7-9 and TRBJ2-2; D is perhaps TRBD2 (5 bases). V gave up 3 bases and J gave up 1 base, with 6 bases separating them. The germline gives CDR1 SEHNR, CDR2 FQNEAQ (reference sequence). CDR3 length: 14 residues. CDR3: CASSLRVNTGELFF. In nucleotides, the CDR3 is TGTGCCAGCAGCTTGAGGGTGAACACCGGGGAGCTGTTTTTT.

The rearrangement uses TRBV12-3 or TRBV12-4 and TRBJ1-1; weak D call: TRBD1 (6 bases). Trimming pared 6 bases from V and 1 base from J, leaving 12 bases between. This CDR3 comprises 14 residues. The DNA of the CDR3 is TGTGCCAGCAGGACCAAAGGGGGGAACACTGAAGCTTTCTTT. This translates into CASRTKGGNTEAFF.

At least ten counts were recorded for this clonotype. V and J are TRBV4-1 and TRBJ1-4; no clear D gene. The CDR3 runs to 14 residues. Germline CDR1 is MGHRA and CDR2 is YSYEKL. V lost 2 bases and J 10 bases, leaving 14 bases between the germline ends. This CDR3 reads CASSQTVSEGKLFF. The DNA of the CDR3 is TGCGCCAGCAGCCAAACCGTTTCAGAGGGAAAACTGTTTTTT.

This clonotype was found many times. This sequence joins TRBV12-3 or TRBV12-4 and TRBJ1-5; no reliable D call. Trimming took off 2 bases at V and 6 bases at J, with 17 bases between the two ends. The length of the CDR3 is 16 residues. As DNA, the CDR3 is TGTGCCAGCAGTTTACAGATGACGGGTGGAAGTCAGCCCCAGCATTTT. Its translation is CASSLQMTGGSQPQHF.

This clonotype was found a few times. The chain has TRBV12-3 or TRBV12-4 and TRBJ2-7; weak D call: TRBD1 (7 bases). Trimming cost V 3 bases and J 6 bases, with 12 bases left between them. The CDR3 spans 13 residues. CDR3 nucleotide sequence: TGTGCCAGCAGTTTGTTGCAGGGGGGCGAGCAGTACTTC. It is translated as CASSLLQGGEQYF.